This entry describes one T cell receptor (beta chain). This clone may be a read error of a much larger clone one base away. Among the patients, aged 18 to 65, hyperthyroidism was newly diagnosed and had lasted under 2 months. Clinicians diagnosed patients from clinical symptoms, serum thyroxine and TRAb, thyroid ultrasound and orbital computed tomography. The sample belongs to a study of T cells in Graves' hyperthyroidism and ophthalmopathy. On the study more broadly: It was at initial diagnosis, before any treatment, that peripheral blood was collected.

Germline values: CDR1 SNHLY, CDR2 FYNNEI. Between the trimmed V and J ends, which lost 4 bases and 2 bases, there was a span of 17 bases. This CDR3 has 16 amino acids. Amplification targeted TCR beta CDR3 regions from RNA transcripts. HTBI primers were the set used in a first-round RT-PCR of the TCR CDR3. Each CDR3 protein is one row after TCRdb ran MiXCR on the multiplex PCR reads. The repertoire has around 760,000 distinct CDR3 sequences, roughly a third of them found once; the top ten carry roughly 30%. The sequencing sample was made of blood. This clonotype was sampled from a woman in her thirties or forties with Graves' hyperthyroidism. The gene calls are TRBV2 and TRBJ1-1; D might be TRBD1 (6 bases). The CDR3 DNA sequence: TGTGCCAGCAGTGGATGGAGAAGGACAGTCAACACTGAAGCTTTCTTT. It translates to CASSGWRRTVNTEAFF.